Reported below is one T cell receptor (beta chain). No antigen is known for it. The sample originates from a study of graft-versus-host responses after intestinal transplantation. Only in-frame clones appear in the TCRdb table, and some are missing; sequencing was by immunoSEQ multiplex PCR. The table lists about 130,000 clones, more than 80% of them singletons, with approximately 0.17% in the top ten. Germline CDR1 is SGHDN and CDR2 is FVKESK. The CDR3 totals 13 residues. V trimming: 4 bases; J trimming: 8 bases; junction bases outside the gene matches: 6. Study-wide findings and caveats: Recipient bone marrow held GvH clones, some seen earlier in ileum or blood. Where graft-donor T cell macrochimerism was present, patients had high graft-versus-host to host-versus-graft clonal ratios in allografts.

The sample in question was unstimulated CD4+ T cells sorted from spleen or lymph node cells, obtained before intestinal transplant. The rearrangement uses TRBV14 and TRBJ2-5; TRBD1 matches 8 bases. The clonotype was recovered from a human donor who received an intestinal transplant. This chain's CDR3 is CASSLQGGRTQYF. As DNA, the CDR3 is TGTGCCAGCAGCCTACAGGGGGGAAGAACCCAGTACTTC.